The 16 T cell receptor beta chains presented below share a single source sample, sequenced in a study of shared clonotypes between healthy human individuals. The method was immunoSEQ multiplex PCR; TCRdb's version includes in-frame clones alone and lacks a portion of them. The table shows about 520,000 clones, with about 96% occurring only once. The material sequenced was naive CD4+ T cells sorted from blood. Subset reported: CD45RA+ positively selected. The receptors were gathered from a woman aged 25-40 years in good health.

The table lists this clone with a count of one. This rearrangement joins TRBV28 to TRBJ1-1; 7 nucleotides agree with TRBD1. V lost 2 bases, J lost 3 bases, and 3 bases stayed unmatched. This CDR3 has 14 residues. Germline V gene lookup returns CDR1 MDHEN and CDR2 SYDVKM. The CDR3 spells CASSLRQGYTEAFF. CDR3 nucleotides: TGTGCCAGCAGTTTAAGACAGGGATACACTGAAGCTTTCTTT.

The CDR3 DNA reads TGTGCCAGCAGTTTGGGAACGAACAGCCACGAGCAGTACTTC. It is translated as CASSLGTNSHEQYF. The chain is built from TRBV28 and TRBJ2-7; D is unclear. The CDR3 sequence is 14 residues long. From germline, CDR1 is MDHEN and CDR2 SYDVKM. Trimming removed 3 bases from V and 5 bases from J, with 14 bases in between.

The CDR3 protein is CASSAGPSLESGEQYF. The CDR3 nucleotides read TGTGCCAGCAGCGCAGGACCGTCTTTGGAGTCGGGCGAGCAGTACTTC. The genes are TRBV5-6 and TRBJ2-7; D not resolved. CDR3 length equals 16 residues. CDR1 and CDR2 (germline): SGHDT, YYEEEE. The V gene lost 4 bases and the J gene lost 6 bases, with 23 bases spanning the gap.

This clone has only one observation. The CDR3 spells CASSWGNTEAFF. The CDR3 nucleotides are TGTGCCAGCAGTTGGGGGAACACTGAAGCTTTCTTT. V usage is TRBV6-6 and J usage is TRBJ1-1; D is unresolved. CDR3 length: 12 residues. Per germline, CDR1 MNHNY and CDR2 SVGAGI (reference sequence). V was cut by 4 bases and J by 1 base, with 4 bases left in between.

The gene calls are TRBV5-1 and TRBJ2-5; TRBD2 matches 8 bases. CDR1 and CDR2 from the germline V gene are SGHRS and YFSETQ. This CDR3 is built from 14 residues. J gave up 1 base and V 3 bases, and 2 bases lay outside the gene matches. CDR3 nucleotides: TGCGCCAGCAGCTCACTAGCGGTCCAAGAGACCCAGTACTTC. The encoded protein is CASSSLAVQETQYF.

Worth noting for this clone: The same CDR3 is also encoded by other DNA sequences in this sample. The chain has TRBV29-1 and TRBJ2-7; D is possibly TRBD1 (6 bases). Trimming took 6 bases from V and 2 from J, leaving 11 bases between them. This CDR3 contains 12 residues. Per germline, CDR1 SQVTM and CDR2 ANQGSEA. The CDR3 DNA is TGCAGCGTAGGGGGACGCCCCTACGAGCAGTACTTC. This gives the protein CSVGGRPYEQYF.

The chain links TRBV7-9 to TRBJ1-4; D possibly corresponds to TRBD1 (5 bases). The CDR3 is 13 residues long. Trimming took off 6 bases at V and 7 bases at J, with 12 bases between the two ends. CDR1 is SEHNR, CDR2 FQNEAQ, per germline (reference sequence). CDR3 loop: CASRERGGEKLFF. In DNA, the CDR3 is TGTGCCAGCAGGGAGAGGGGAGGTGAAAAACTGTTTTTT.

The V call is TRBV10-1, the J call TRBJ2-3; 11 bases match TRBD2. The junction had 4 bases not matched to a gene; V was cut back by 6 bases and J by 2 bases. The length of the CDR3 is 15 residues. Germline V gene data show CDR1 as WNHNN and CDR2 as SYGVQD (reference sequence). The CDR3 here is CASRPGLAVTDTQYF. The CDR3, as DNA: TGCGCCAGCAGACCGGGACTAGCGGTCACAGATACGCAGTATTTT.

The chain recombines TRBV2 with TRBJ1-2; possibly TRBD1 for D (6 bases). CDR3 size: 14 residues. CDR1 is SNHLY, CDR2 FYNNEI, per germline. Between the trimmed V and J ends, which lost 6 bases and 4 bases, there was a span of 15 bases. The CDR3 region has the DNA TGTGCCAGCAGCCCCGGGACATATGTCTATGGCTACACCTTC. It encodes CASSPGTYVYGYTF.

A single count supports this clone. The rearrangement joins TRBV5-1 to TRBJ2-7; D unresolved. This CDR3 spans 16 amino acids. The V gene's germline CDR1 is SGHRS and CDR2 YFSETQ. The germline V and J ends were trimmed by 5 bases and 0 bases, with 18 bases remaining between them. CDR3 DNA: TGCGCCAGCAGTTCGGTCTTATCTACGAGCTCCTACGAGCAGTACTTC. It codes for CASSSVLSTSSYEQYF.

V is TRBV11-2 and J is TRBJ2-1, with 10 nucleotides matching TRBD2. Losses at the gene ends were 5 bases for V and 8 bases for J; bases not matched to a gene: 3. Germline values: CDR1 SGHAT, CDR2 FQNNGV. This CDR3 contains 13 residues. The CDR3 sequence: CASSLAGVYEQFF. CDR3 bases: TGTGCCAGCAGCCTAGCGGGAGTATATGAGCAGTTCTTC.

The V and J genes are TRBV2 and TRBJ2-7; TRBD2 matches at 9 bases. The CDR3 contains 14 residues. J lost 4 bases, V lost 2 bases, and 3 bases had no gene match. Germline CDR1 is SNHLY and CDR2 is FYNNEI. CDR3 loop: CASSESSGRYEQYF. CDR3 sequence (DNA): TGTGCCAGCAGTGAATCCAGCGGGAGGTACGAGCAGTACTTC.

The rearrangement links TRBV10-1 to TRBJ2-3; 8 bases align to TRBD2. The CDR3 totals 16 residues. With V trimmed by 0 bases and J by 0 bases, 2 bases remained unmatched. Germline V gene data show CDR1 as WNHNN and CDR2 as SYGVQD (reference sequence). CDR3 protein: CASSESPGGSTDTQYF. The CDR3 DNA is TGCGCCAGCAGTGAGTCGCCGGGAGGGAGCACAGATACGCAGTATTTT.

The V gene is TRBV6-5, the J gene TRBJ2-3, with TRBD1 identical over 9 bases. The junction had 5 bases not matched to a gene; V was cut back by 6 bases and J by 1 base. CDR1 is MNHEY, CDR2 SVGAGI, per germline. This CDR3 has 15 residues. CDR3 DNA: TGTGCCAGCAGCCTATGGACAGGGGGCACAGATACGCAGTATTTT. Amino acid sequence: CASSLWTGGTDTQYF.

The CDR3 protein is CASSEGGGGNFAPLHF. The CDR3 DNA follows: TGTGCCAGCAGTGAAGGAGGGGGGGGCAACTTTGCACCCCTCCACTTT. The V and J genes are TRBV2 and TRBJ1-6; D is possibly TRBD1 (6 bases). Per germline, CDR1 SNHLY and CDR2 FYNNEI. V was pared by 1 base and J by 11 bases, with 18 bases between. The CDR3 covers 16 residues.

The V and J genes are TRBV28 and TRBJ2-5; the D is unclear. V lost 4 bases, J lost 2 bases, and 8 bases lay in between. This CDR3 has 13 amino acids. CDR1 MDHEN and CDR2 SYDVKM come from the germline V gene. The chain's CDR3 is CASSSDAQETQYF. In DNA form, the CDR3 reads TGTGCCAGCAGTTCGGACGCGCAAGAGACCCAGTACTTC.